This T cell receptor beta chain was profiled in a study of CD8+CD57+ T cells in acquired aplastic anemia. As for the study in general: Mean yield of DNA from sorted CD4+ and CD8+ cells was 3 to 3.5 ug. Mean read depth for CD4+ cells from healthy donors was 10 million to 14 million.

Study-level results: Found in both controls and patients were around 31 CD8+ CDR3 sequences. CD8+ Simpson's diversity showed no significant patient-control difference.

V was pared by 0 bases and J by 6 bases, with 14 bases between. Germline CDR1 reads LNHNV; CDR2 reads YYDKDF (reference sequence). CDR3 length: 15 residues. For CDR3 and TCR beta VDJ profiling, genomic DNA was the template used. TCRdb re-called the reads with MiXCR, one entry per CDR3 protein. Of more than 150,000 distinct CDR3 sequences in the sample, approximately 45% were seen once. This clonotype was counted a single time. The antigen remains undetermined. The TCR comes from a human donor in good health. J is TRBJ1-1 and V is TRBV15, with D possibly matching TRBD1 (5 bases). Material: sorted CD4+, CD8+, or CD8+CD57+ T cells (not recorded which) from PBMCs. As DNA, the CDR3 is TGTGCCACCAGCAGAGATCGTGGACGGACATCTGAAGCTTTCTTT. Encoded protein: CATSRDRGRTSEAFF.